The clone carrying this T cell receptor beta chain was counted a few times. Antigen specificity is unknown. This specimen belongs to a study of blood T cells in healthy people across ages. General study results and limits: Diversity of TCR beta per million T cells declined in a roughly linear way with age.

Ranging in age from about 6 to 90, the donors were healthy Caucasian individuals from Russia. A second PCR, run for about 7 to 11 cycles, used a sample-barcoded 5' primer plus a J-beta primer mix. TCRdb re-called the 5' RACE reads through MiXCR, storing one row per CDR3 protein. The sample shows roughly 830,000 distinct CDR3 sequences, around 62% of them seen only once. In germline, CDR1 is DFQATT, CDR2 SNEGSKA (reference sequence). The CDR3 sequence is 13 residues long. This receptor was taken from a man aged 30-40 years in good health. The sample was blood. This rearrangement joins TRBV20-1 to TRBJ1-2; 7 bases match TRBD1. The CDR3 sequence is CRGERTGNYGYTF. The CDR3 nucleotides are TGCAGAGGGGAAAGGACAGGAAACTATGGCTACACCTTC.